A selection of T cell receptor beta chains follows, all from one sample in a study of post-analysis software for immune sequencing data. Each CDR3 protein gets one entry after TCRdb re-called the PCR reads with MiXCR. The sample consists of fewer than 550,000 distinct CDR3 sequences, around 34% of them appearing once. Source material: blood. Receptors were obtained from a girl aged 2 to 17 with multiple sclerosis. Both conserved end residues are part of each CDR3. D genes are given only for firm matches. Size is stated for part of the rows, as once, few or many counts, or as a class when the clone is expanded.

d_call j_call v_call clone_size cdr3_nt cdr3_aa
TRBD2 TRBJ2-5 TRBV7-2 few TGTGCCAGCAGCTTTAGCGGGGGGGCCGGGTTCGTAGAGACCCAGTACTTC CASSFSGGAGFVETQYF
. TRBJ2-1 TRBV24-1 many TGTGCCACCAGTCTCGGCGGGGAGCAGTTCTTC CATSLGGEQFF
. TRBJ2-5 TRBV29-1 . TGCAGCGTTGAAGGCAGGGATGAAGGGACCCAGTACTTC CSVEGRDEGTQYF
TRBD1 TRBJ1-1 TRBV3-1 . TGTGCCAGCGAGGACAGGGGAAAGGGTACTGAAGCTTTCTTT CASEDRGKGTEAFF
. TRBJ1-5 TRBV4-1 . TGCGCCAGCAGCCAAGTAAGTCAGGGAGCGGGGAGCAATCAGCCCCAGCATTTT CASSQVSQGAGSNQPQHF
. TRBJ2-7 TRBV6-5 . TGTGCCAGCAGTTACTCGATAGGGTCCGGTAGTGCCTACGAGCAGTACTTC CASSYSIGSGSAYEQYF
. TRBJ1-1 TRBV6-5 . TGTGCCAGCAGTAGGGAAGACACTGAAGCTTTCTTT CASSREDTEAFF
. TRBJ2-1 TRBV7-9 few TGTGCCAGCAGCCGAATAGGCTATGAGCAGTTCTTC CASSRIGYEQFF
TRBD2 TRBJ2-5 TRBV20-1 . TGCAGTGCTAGAGATTTAAGAGCGGGGGGTTGGAATGAGCAGTACTTC CSARDLRAGGWNEQYF
. TRBJ2-7 TRBV20-1 . TGCAGTGCTAGACTATTCCAGGGTTACGAGCAGTACTTC CSARLFQGYEQYF
. TRBJ1-2 TRBV10-3 . TGTGCCATCAGGGAGTCGGGAGCCTATGGCTACACCTTC CAIRESGAYGYTF
. TRBJ2-7 TRBV24-1 . TGTGCCACCAGTGATAACGAGCAGTACTTC CATSDNEQYF
. TRBJ2-3 TRBV2 . TGTGCCAGCAGTGAATGGAGGGATACGCAGTATTTT CASSEWRDTQYF
. TRBJ2-3 TRBV10-3 . TGTGCCAGCTCTGTGGGACTCGCAGATACGCAGTATTTT CASSVGLADTQYF
TRBD1 TRBJ1-2 TRBV7-2 few TGTGCCAGCAGCTTCAGGGGGCTCATCTATGGCTACACCTTC CASSFRGLIYGYTF
TRBD2 TRBJ2-7 TRBV20-1 few TGCAGTGCTGGCGGGGGAGGAGGGCAGTACTTC CSAGGGGGQYF
. TRBJ1-1 TRBV4-1 . TGCGCCGGCAGCCAGGCCGACGGGAACACTGAAGCTTTCTTT CAGSQADGNTEAFF
. TRBJ2-5 TRBV12-3/TRBV12-4 many TGTGCCAGCAGTTTTTTGGGGGAGACCCAGTACTTC CASSFLGETQYF
. TRBJ2-7 TRBV20-1 few TGCAGTGCTGGGCAGGGGGGGGGCGAGCAGTACTTC CSAGQGGGEQYF
. TRBJ2-7 TRBV4-1 few TGCGCCAGCAGCCAAGACGGGCAGGGCCCCACCTACGAGCAGTACTTC CASSQDGQGPTYEQYF
. TRBJ1-5 TRBV10-3 . TGTGCCATCAGTGAGTTCTCGTATGGGAGGGGGGGCAATCAGCCCCAGCATTTT CAISEFSYGRGGNQPQHF
. TRBJ1-2 TRBV20-1 . TGCAGTGCTAGAGCTCCATGGACAGATAGAAGCTATGGCTACACCTTC CSARAPWTDRSYGYTF
TRBD2 TRBJ2-7 TRBV12-3/TRBV12-4 few TGTGCCAGCAGTTTAATAGCGGGGGTCAACTACGAGCAGTACTTC CASSLIAGVNYEQYF
. TRBJ2-5 TRBV3-1 once TGTGCCAGCAGCCAAGATCAGCTATACCAAAAGCAGTACTTC CASSQDQLYQKQYF